This is a list of T cell receptor beta chains from one sample in a study of T cell repertoires in cytomegalovirus infection. One entry per CDR3 protein results from TCRdb running MiXCR on the reads. The sample lists under 95,000 distinct CDR3 sequences, approximately 46% seen once, with more than 85% in the top ten. The antigens for these receptors are not known. This specimen consisted of CD8+ T cells from cultured PBMCs, obtained from culture after CMV antigen stimulation. The receptors stem from a human donor in good health (CMV status not recorded). Some clones in this sample may be carry-over from other donors' samples. Both conserved end residues are part of each CDR3. Each record gives: J gene, V gene, CDR3 protein.

TRBJ2-1 | TRBV7-7 | CASSLAAGGPLNYNEQFF
TRBJ2-1 | TRBV7-9 | CASILGRGSEQFF
TRBJ1-4 | TRBV7-2 | CASSRQGGDEKLFF
TRBJ2-1 | TRBV7-2 | CASSSISGRLSYNEQFF
TRBJ2-1 | TRBV7-8 | CASSLAPRDYNEQFF
TRBJ2-7 | TRBV7-9 | CASSMDGYEQYF
TRBJ2-3 | TRBV7-4 | CASSSGQGNTDTQYF
TRBJ2-7 | TRBV4-2 | CASSQYDRGPNEQYF
TRBJ2-1 | TRBV11-2 | CASSRAGSANEQFF
TRBJ1-1 | TRBV7-6 | CASSLGQGMSTEAFF
TRBJ1-2 | TRBV12-3/TRBV12-4 | CASTPGGLYGYTF
TRBJ1-1 | TRBV4-3 | CASSQVMGRRDTEAFF
TRBJ1-1 | TRBV29-1 | CSVSRDSPGNTEAFF
TRBJ2-7 | TRBV12-3/TRBV12-4 | CASGASGYEQYF
TRBJ2-7 | TRBV5-4 | CASSFGTTDYEQYF
TRBJ2-4 | TRBV4-1 | CASSQGGYGNIQYF
TRBJ2-1 | TRBV9 | CASSVELAGEKFF
TRBJ2-7 | TRBV12-3/TRBV12-4 | CASSFGTRAYEQYF
TRBJ2-1 | TRBV4-1 | CASSRTSGERNEQFF
TRBJ2-7 | TRBV6-6 | CASSYPDEQYF
TRBJ1-2 | TRBV7-2 | CASSLIWRGGYGYTF
TRBJ2-2 | TRBV7-6 | CASSLSWLGTGELFF
TRBJ2-3 | TRBV7-3 | CASSLRTGSTDTQYF
TRBJ2-7 | TRBV27 | CASSSTQATYEQYF
TRBJ1-3 | TRBV12-3/TRBV12-4 | CASSSRLLSGASGNTIYF
TRBJ2-1 | TRBV28 | CASSLLKAGEQFF
TRBJ2-5 | TRBV4-1 | CASSHAIHGSGGARQETQYF
TRBJ2-7 | TRBV7-9 | CASSPTSGSRLYEQYF
TRBJ2-1 | TRBV27 | CASSSSQGDLYNEQFF
TRBJ2-5 | TRBV27 | CASSSSMGQYF
TRBJ2-7 | TRBV6-6 | CASSDPRATKGAYEQYF
TRBJ2-2 | TRBV7-8 | CASSLPNTGELFF
TRBJ2-2 | TRBV7-2 | CASKEVSGATTGELFF
TRBJ1-1 | TRBV7-3 | CASSPDRGLDAFF
TRBJ2-7 | TRBV4-2 | CASSPGTSHEQYF
TRBJ1-2 | TRBV20-1 | CSARDIQGDYGYTF
TRBJ1-4 | TRBV7-3 | CASSSTGGTNEKLFF
TRBJ1-5 | TRBV4-1 | CASSQEEGLRGQPQHF
TRBJ2-5 | TRBV11-1 | CASTIGAPTLQETQYF
TRBJ2-1 | TRBV28 | CASSFIEFYNEQFF
TRBJ2-7 | TRBV28 | CASSKISPYEQYF
TRBJ1-1 | TRBV28 | CASSLTAGTGTTEAFF
TRBJ2-1 | TRBV6-6 | CASSYVQGGNEQFF
TRBJ1-6 | TRBV5-1 | CASAPSVGNNYSPLHF